A single T cell receptor beta chain is shown here with its context. This sample is part of a study of CD8+ T cells in alopecia areata. Treatment of the sample: oral pan-JAK inhibitor, 5-10 mg twice daily. The sequencing template was cDNA reverse transcribed from extracted RNA. Using immunoSEQ multiplex PCR, the repertoire was profiled, and TCRdb retains in-frame clones only, with some absent. In the table there are approximately 150,000 clones, around 58% of which are singletons. The germline CDR1 and CDR2 sequences are LGHNT and FRNRAP. V lost 3 bases and J 4 bases, leaving 10 bases between the germline ends. This CDR3 has 14 residues.

The chain combines TRBV12-5 with TRBJ1-5; maybe TRBD1 (6 bases). The TCR originated in a human donor with alopecia areata. Sequencing used CD4+ T cells sorted from blood, obtained at approximately week 55, from a patient treated with tofacitinib. This CDR3 is CASGLPGANQPQHF. DNA of the CDR3: TGTGCTAGTGGTTTACCGGGGGCGAATCAGCCCCAGCATTTT.